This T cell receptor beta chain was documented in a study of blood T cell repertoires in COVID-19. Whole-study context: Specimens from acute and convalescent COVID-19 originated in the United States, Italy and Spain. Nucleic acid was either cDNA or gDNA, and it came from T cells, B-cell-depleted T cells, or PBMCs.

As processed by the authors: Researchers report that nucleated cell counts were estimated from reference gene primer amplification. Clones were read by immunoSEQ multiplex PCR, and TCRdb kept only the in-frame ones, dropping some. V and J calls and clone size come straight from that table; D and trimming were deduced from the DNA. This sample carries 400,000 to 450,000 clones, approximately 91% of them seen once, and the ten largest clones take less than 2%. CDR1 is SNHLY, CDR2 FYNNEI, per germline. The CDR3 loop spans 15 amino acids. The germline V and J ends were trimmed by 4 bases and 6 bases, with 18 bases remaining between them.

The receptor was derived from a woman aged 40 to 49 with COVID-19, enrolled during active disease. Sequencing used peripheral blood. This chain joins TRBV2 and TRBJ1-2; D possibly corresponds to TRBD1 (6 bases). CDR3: CASSGNRQGKDGYTF. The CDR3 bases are TGTGCCAGCAGTGGGAATAGGCAGGGGAAGGATGGCTACACCTTC. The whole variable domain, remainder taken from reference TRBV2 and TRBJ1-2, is EPEVTQTPSHQVTQMGQEVILRCVPISNHLYFYWYRQILGQKVEFLVSFYNNEISEKSEIFDDQFSVERPDGSNFTLKIRSTKLEDSAMYFCASSGNRQGKDGYTFGSGTRLTVV.